This T cell receptor (beta chain) was recorded in a study of blood T cells in healthy people across ages (dated by TCRdb to between 2015 and 2016). Describing the broader study: Template switching captured roughly one uniquely barcoded TCR beta cDNA molecule per two T cells in model experiments. Four age groups were formed from the donors: young (average 16 years), middle-aged (approximately 39), aged (approximately 60) and long-lived (82). The study analyzed two additional independent replicas of 1 million unique cDNA reads from the same blood draw for two donors, one aged 18 to 30 and one aged 80 or older. To avoid experimental bias, donors of different ages were randomly spread across the sequencing lanes. To track age-related changes in TCR beta repertoire diversity, the study relied on deep sequencing normalized with unique cDNA molecular identifiers.

Overall results and qualifications from the work: Compared with the aged group, the long-lived group had more naive CD4+ T cells, fewer expanded clones and increased TCR diversity, a pattern suggesting age selection. As age increased, observed TCR beta diversity per million T cells dropped in a roughly linear way, and a significant reduction was already evident by age 40. Bulk unsorted PBMC profiling prevented conclusive comparison of naive and antigen-experienced compartments. The percentage of naive T cells measured by flow cytometry correlated strongly with observed TCR beta diversity. Because the CMV infection status of the donors was unknown, age-related changes in expanded clonotypes may potentially have been confounded. Estimates of total diversity based on one million sequenced T cells were considered lower bounds and underestimates.

Donors were 40 or so systemically healthy Caucasian individuals from Russia aged roughly 6 to 100 years. Approximately 9.3 milliliters of peripheral blood were drawn from each donor into EDTA-treated Vacutainer tubes. PBMCs were isolated by Ficoll-Paque density-gradient centrifugation, with at least 6 million obtained per sample. Total RNA, at least 6 micrograms per sample, was extracted from PBMCs with Trizol reagent. For every donor, flow cytometry on a PBMC aliquot measured the percentage of naive CD45RAhigh/CD27high T cells. There are a few counts of this clonotype. Its recognized antigen is unknown. There are no base qualities to consult, and no much larger clone falls within one base. The CDR3, from cysteine to phenylalanine, totals 15 residues. Only the CDR3 region is kept as DNA, spanning 45 bases read in frame from base 1. As encoded in the germline V gene, CDR1 is SGHTA while CDR2 is FQGNSA. V loses 1 base, J loses 3 bases, and the germline ends lie 12 bases apart.

Library preparation employed 5' RACE. The instrument was an Illumina HiSeq 2500. A second PCR of roughly 7 to 11 cycles was performed with a sample-barcoded 5' primer and a J-beta primer mix. A template-switch 5' adaptor carrying 12 random nucleotides introduced a unique molecular identifier onto each TCR beta cDNA molecule. Each sample yielded at least 2.5 million CDR3-containing paired-end reads. All of the RNA was converted into first-strand cDNA using the Mint cDNA synthesis kit, with a TRBC-specific oligonucleotide serving as the primer. Following uracil-DNA glycosylase treatment, a first 18-cycle PCR with universal primers M1SS and BC2_uni_R was performed on all cDNA. As for the authors' bioinformatics: For normalization, 1 million high-quality reads, each with a distinct molecular identifier, were randomly selected from each sample. Instead of being binned into consensus sequences, reads that shared molecular identifiers were thrown out. MiTCR, with a Q25 quality threshold and the strictest error-elimination algorithm, was used for CDR3 identification, clonotype clustering and error correction. Lower-bound total TCR beta diversity was estimated with a nonparametric unseen species model using Euler transformation. TCRdb reworked the public reads: Q25 trimming with fastp, MiXCR clone assembly, productive beta chains retained. Identical CDR3 protein sequences are pooled into one entry, listed with their most common genes and DNA. These V and J calls derive from TCRdb rather than the authors' analysis. The sample table shows 1 million to 1.2 million distinct CDR3 sequences, and around two fifths are seen once. The top ten clones comprise about an eighth of the sample.

This receptor was taken from a man aged 18 to 29 in good health. Sequencing input: blood. The chain joins TRBV7-2 to TRBJ1-1; the D gene is possibly TRBD1, with 5 bases matching. The sequenced DNA: TGTGCCAGCAGCTTAGAGGACGGGGCCCACACTGAAGCTTTCTTT. Its translation reads: CASSLEDGAHTEAFF.